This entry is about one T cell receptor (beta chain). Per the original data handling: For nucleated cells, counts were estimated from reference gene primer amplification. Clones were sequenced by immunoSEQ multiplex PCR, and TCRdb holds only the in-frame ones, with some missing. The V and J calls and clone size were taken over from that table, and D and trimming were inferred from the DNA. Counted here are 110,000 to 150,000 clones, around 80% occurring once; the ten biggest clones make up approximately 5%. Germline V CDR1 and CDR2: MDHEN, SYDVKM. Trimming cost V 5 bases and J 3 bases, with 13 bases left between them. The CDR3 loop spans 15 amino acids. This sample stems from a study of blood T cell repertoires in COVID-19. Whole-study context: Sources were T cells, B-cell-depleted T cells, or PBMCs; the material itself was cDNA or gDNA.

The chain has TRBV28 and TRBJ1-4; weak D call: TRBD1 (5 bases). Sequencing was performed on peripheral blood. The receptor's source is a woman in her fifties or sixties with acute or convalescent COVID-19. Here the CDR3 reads CASSSAKGANEKLFF. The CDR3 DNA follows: TGTGCCAGCAGTAGTGCGAAAGGGGCTAATGAAAAACTGTTTTTT.